This TCR beta chain was identified during a study of patients and donors after allogeneic stem cell transplantation. TCRdb independently ran MiXCR on the RT-PCR reads; one entry per CDR3 protein. The sample shows under 200,000 distinct CDR3 sequences, over 25% of them seen only once. Trimming shortened V by 1 base and J by 4 bases, and 8 bases separated the two germline ends. CDR3 length equals 14 residues. Germline lookup yields CDR1 LGHDT and CDR2 YNNKEL (reference sequence). This clonotype was detected a few times. The chain is built from TRBV3-1 and TRBJ2-1; D gene uncertain. The TCR sequence derives from a human donor who was either an allogeneic HSCT recipient or a stem cell or donor lymphocyte infusion donor (not recorded which). It is not recorded whose cells these are; they may come from a transplant donor. Sequenced sample: blood, either unsorted or a sorted T cell fraction (not recorded which). In nucleotides, the CDR3 is TGTGCCAGCAGCCAAGTAATAGAATACAATGAGCAGTTCTTC. Amino acid sequence: CASSQVIEYNEQFF.